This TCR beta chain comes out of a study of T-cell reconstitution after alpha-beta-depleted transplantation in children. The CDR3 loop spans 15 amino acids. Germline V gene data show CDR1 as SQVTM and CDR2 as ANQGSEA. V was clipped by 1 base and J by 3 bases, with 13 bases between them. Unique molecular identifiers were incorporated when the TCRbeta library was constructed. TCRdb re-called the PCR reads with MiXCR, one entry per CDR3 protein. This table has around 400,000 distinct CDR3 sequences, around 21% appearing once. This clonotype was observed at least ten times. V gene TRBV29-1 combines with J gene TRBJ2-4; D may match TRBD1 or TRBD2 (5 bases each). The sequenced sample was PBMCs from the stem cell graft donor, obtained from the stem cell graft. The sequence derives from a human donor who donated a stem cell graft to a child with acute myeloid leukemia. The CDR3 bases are TGCAGCGTTGAAGCGGTAGGGACGGTCAAAAACATTCAGTACTTC. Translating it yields CSVEAVGTVKNIQYF.